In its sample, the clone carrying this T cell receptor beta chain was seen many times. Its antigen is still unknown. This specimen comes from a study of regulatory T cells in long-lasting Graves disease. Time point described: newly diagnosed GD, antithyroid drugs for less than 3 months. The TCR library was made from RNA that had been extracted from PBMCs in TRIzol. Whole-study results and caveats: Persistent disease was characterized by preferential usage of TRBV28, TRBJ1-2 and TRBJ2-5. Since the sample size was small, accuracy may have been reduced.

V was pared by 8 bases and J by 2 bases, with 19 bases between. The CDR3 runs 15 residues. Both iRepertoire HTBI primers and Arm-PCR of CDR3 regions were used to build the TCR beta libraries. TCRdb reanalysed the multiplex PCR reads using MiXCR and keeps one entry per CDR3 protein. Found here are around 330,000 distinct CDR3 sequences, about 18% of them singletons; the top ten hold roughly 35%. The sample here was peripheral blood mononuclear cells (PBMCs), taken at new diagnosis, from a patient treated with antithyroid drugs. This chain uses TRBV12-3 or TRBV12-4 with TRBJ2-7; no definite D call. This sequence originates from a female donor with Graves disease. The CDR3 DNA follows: TGTGCCAGCCGGAGCAGGACGGTTAAGCCCTACGAGCAGTACTTC. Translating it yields CASRSRTVKPYEQYF.